One sample yielded the 27 T cell receptor beta chains listed below, sequenced in a study of human T cells and chemical hapten exposure. Sample time point: patch test 1, 2 weeks after DPC sensitization. Documented treatment: therapeutic diphenylcyclopropenone sensitization with weekly scalp DPC. TCRdb re-derived calls from the RACE reads in MiXCR, one entry per CDR3 protein. The table lists about 57,000 distinct CDR3 sequences, over 7.5% of them singletons. The sequenced sample was whole blood, obtained in connection with sensitization to the hapten diphenylcyclopropenone (DPC). The receptors here all came from a woman in her 40s with alopecia areata. Some clones in this sample may be carry-over from other donors' samples.

This clonotype was detected ten times or more. The genes are TRBV7-7 and TRBJ1-1; D call uncertain. CDR3 size: 13 residues. CDR1 is SSHAT, CDR2 FNYEAQ, per germline (reference sequence). The germline V and J ends were trimmed by 4 bases and 4 bases, with 10 bases remaining between them. CDR3 sequence reads: CASSWGPGTEAFF. In DNA form, the CDR3 reads TGTGCCAGCAGCTGGGGTCCGGGCACTGAAGCTTTCTTT.

This clonotype has ten or more counts. The chain links TRBV7-8 to TRBJ2-7; 7 positions agree with TRBD2. This CDR3 contains 13 residues. J gave up 2 bases and V 8 bases, and 6 bases lay outside the gene matches. Per germline, CDR1 SGHVS and CDR2 FQNEAQ. DNA of the CDR3: TGTGCCAGCGGGAGGGGAACCCCCTACGAGCAGTACTTC. This gives the protein CASGRGTPYEQYF.

The chain is built from TRBV27 and TRBJ2-5; 8 nucleotides agree with TRBD1. The germline V gene has CDR1 MNHEY and CDR2 SMNVEV (reference sequence). V lost 3 bases and J lost 5; bases outside the gene matches: 5. The CDR3 is 14 amino acids. In nucleotides, the CDR3 is TGTGCCAGCAGTTTCCGGGACAGGTCGGAGACCCAGTACTTC. Protein: CASSFRDRSETQYF.

This clonotype was seen at least ten times. This sequence joins TRBV6-2 or TRBV6-3 and TRBJ1-5; maybe TRBD1 (5 bases). Germline V gives CDR1 MNHEY, CDR2 SVGEGT. This CDR3 comprises 13 residues. Deletions cut 8 bases from V and 8 bases from J, with 16 bases between. CDR3 sequence (DNA): TGTGCCAGCTCTTCGGGGGAGATTGAGCCCCAGCATTTT. It is translated as CASSSGEIEPQHF.

This clonotype was seen at least ten times. The V call is TRBV12-5, the J call TRBJ1-5; TRBD1 agrees at 12 bases. V lost 0 bases to trimming and J lost 7 bases; unmatched junction nucleotides: 7. The CDR3 runs 17 residues. Germline V gene sequence: CDR1 LGHNT, CDR2 FRNRAP. Written as DNA, the CDR3 is TGTGCTAGTGGTTTGGTACTAGGGACAGGGGGCGAACAGCCCCAGCATTTT. This gives the protein CASGLVLGTGGEQPQHF. The full variable domain, rest sourced from reference TRBV12-5 and TRBJ1-5, is DARVTQTPRHKVTEMGQEVTMRCQPILGHNTVFWYRQTMMQGLELLAYFRNRAPLDDSGMPKDRFSAEMPDATLATLKIQPSEPRDSAVYFCASGLVLGTGGEQPQHFGDGTRLSIL.

This clonotype came up many times. The chain recombines TRBV20-1 with TRBJ2-5; no firm D call. Trimming removed 5 bases at V and 5 bases at J, with 18 bases between. Germline-derived CDR1 and CDR2 are DFQATT and SNEGSKA (reference sequence). The CDR3 spans 14 residues. CDR3 amino acids: CSAPLESIRETQYF. CDR3 nucleotides: TGCAGTGCTCCTCTTGAGTCGATTAGGGAGACCCAGTACTTC.

The chain recombines TRBV5-1 with TRBJ1-1, with D unclear. Between the trimmed V and J ends, which lost 0 bases and 6 bases, there was a span of 12 bases. CDR3 length: 14 residues. Germline assignment: CDR1 SGHRS and CDR2 YFSETQ. CDR3 sequence (DNA): TGCGCCAGCAGCTTGGGTGTACGGTTTCCTGAAGCTTTCTTT. Protein sequence: CASSLGVRFPEAFF.

This clonotype was observed many times. V is TRBV15 and J is TRBJ2-6; D ambiguous. The germline gives CDR1 LNHNV, CDR2 YYDKDF (reference sequence). V was cut by 1 base and J by 0 bases, with 4 bases left in between. The CDR3 totals 15 residues. The CDR3 reads CATSRADSGANVLTF. CDR3 nucleotide sequence: TGTGCCACCAGCAGAGCGGACTCTGGGGCCAACGTCCTGACTTTC.

This clonotype was seen ten or more times. The chain has TRBV15 and TRBJ1-6; 11 nucleotides match TRBD1. This CDR3 is built from 15 residues. After removal of 5 bases from V and 8 bases from J, the junction contained 5 bases not matched to a gene. The germline V gene has CDR1 LNHNV and CDR2 YYDKDF (reference sequence). The CDR3 region has the DNA TGTGCCACCAGCTGGGGACAGGGGGGCCATTCACCCCTCCACTTT. Amino acids: CATSWGQGGHSPLHF.

As concerns this clonotype: A read error may be the cause here, since a much bigger clone is one base away. This chain links TRBV7-9 with TRBJ2-1, with 7 bases aligning to TRBD1. This CDR3 is built from 16 residues. The germline V gene encodes CDR1 SEHNR and CDR2 FQNEAQ (reference sequence). The CDR3 spells CAGSPRPSQGTNEQFF. CDR3 in DNA: TGTGCCGGCAGCCCCCGACCCTCACAGGGGACGAATGAGCAGTTCTTC.

The chain is built from TRBV29-1 and TRBJ2-2; the D gene is possibly TRBD2 (6 bases). Germline CDR1 is SQVTM and CDR2 is ANQGSEA. This CDR3 has 12 amino acids. The germline V and J ends were trimmed by 0 bases and 8 bases, with 7 bases remaining between them. CDR3 in amino acids: CSVEDGGGELFF. As DNA, the CDR3 is TGCAGCGTTGAAGATGGAGGGGGGGAGCTGTTTTTT.

This clonotype appeared many times. In DNA form, the CDR3 reads TGTGCCAGCAGTCCCTTCCCCGGGGAGCTGTTTTTT. Its translation: CASSPFPGELFF. The chain has TRBV28 and TRBJ2-2; no clear D gene. V shed 5 bases and J shed 6 bases, with 7 bases lying between them. The CDR3 runs to 12 residues. The germline V gene has CDR1 MDHEN and CDR2 SYDVKM.

In this sample, this clonotype turned up a few times. The V gene is TRBV29-1, the J gene TRBJ1-2; TRBD1 matches 8 bases. The germline V gene has CDR1 SQVTM and CDR2 ANQGSEA. This CDR3 is built from 15 residues. Trimming at V came to 4 bases and at J to 1 base, leaving 8 bases not matched to a gene. Here the CDR3 reads CSVAEQGASNYGYTF. The DNA for the CDR3 is TGCAGCGTTGCAGAGCAGGGGGCAAGTAACTATGGCTACACCTTC.

This clonotype was seen a handful of times. This chain connects TRBV16 to TRBJ1-1; 8 bases are shared with TRBD1. Trimming took 4 bases from V and 4 from J; bases not matched to a gene: 5. Germline loops: CDR1 KGHSY, CDR2 FQNENV. The CDR3 has 14 amino acids. This CDR3 reads CASSLGQGATEAFF. Written as DNA, the CDR3 is TGTGCCAGCAGCCTGGGGCAGGGGGCCACTGAAGCTTTCTTT.

This clonotype was recorded a few times. This CDR3 reads CASSLLGQGPGANVLTF. The CDR3, as DNA: TGTGCCAGCAGTTTACTGGGACAGGGGCCTGGGGCCAACGTCCTGACTTTC. This sequence joins TRBV28 and TRBJ2-6; TRBD1 matches at 10 bases. CDR1 is MDHEN and CDR2 is SYDVKM in the germline V gene. V was pared by 2 bases and J by 2 bases, with 3 bases of the junction left unmatched. The CDR3 runs to 17 residues.

This clonotype has at least ten counts. The genes are TRBV19 and TRBJ2-5; no definite D call. CDR1 and CDR2 from the germline V gene are LNHDA and SQIVND (reference sequence). The CDR3 has 12 residues. Trimming removed 4 bases from V and 5 bases from J, with 8 bases in between. DNA for the CDR3: TGTGCCAGTAGTAAGGCCGGGGAGACCCAGTACTTC. Amino acid sequence: CASSKAGETQYF.

This clonotype was counted ten times or more. The chain combines TRBV4-1 with TRBJ2-4, with D tentatively TRBD1 or TRBD2 (6 bases each). Trimming removed 0 bases from V and 0 bases from J, with 15 bases in between. CDR3 size: 18 residues. Germline V gene data show CDR1 as MGHRA and CDR2 as YSYEKL. CDR3 in amino acids: CASSQDEGGVLAKNIQYF. CDR3 sequence (DNA): TGCGCCAGCAGCCAAGATGAGGGGGGCGTCCTAGCCAAAAACATTCAGTACTTC.

Ten or more counts support this clonotype. This chain connects TRBV5-1 to TRBJ1-4; D unclear. The CDR3 extends over 15 amino acids. Trimming cost V 2 bases and J 2 bases, with 10 bases left between them. CDR1 is SGHRS, CDR2 YFSETQ, per germline. The CDR3 spells CASSLTGKTNEKLFF. The CDR3 coding sequence is TGCGCCAGCAGCTTAACGGGGAAGACTAATGAAAAACTGTTTTTT.

This clonotype has a count of ten or more. The chain joins TRBV19 to TRBJ1-5; tentative D call: TRBD1 (5 bases). The CDR3 covers 16 residues. Per germline, CDR1 LNHDA and CDR2 SQIVND (reference sequence). V was clipped by 3 bases and J by 11 bases, with 23 bases between them. Written as DNA, the CDR3 is TGTGCCAGTAGTATCCGTTATATAGGGGACCGTATGGCCCAGCATTTT. It translates to CASSIRYIGDRMAQHF. The full variable domain, completed using reference TRBV19 and TRBJ1-5, is DGGITQSPKYLFRKEGQNVTLSCEQNLNHDAMYWYRQDPGQGLRLIYYSQIVNDFQKGDIAEGYSVSREKKESFPLTVTSAQKNPTAFYLCASSIRYIGDRMAQHFGDGTRLSIL.

This chain connects TRBV5-1 to TRBJ2-2; D gene unclear. V dropped 4 bases and J dropped 4 bases, with 17 bases sitting between them. The CDR3 length is 16 residues. CDR1 is SGHRS and CDR2 is YFSETQ in the germline V gene. In nucleotides, the CDR3 is TGCGCCAGCAGCGTTGATCAAGGGCGCTTCACCGGGGAGCTGTTTTTT. Residues: CASSVDQGRFTGELFF. The variable domain in full, completed from reference TRBV5-1 and TRBJ2-2, reads KAGVTQTPRYLIKTRGQQVTLSCSPISGHRSVSWYQQTPGQGLQFLFEYFSETQRNKGNFPGRFSGRQFSNSRSEMNVSTLELGDSALYLCASSVDQGRFTGELFFGEGSRLTVL.

This clonotype was seen at least ten times. This chain links TRBV3-1 with TRBJ2-2, with unresolved D. This CDR3 has 13 residues. Germline-derived CDR1 and CDR2 are LGHDT and YNNKEL (reference sequence). Trimming shortened V by 4 bases and J by 7 bases, and 10 bases separated the two germline ends. CDR3 sequence (DNA): TGTGCCAGCAGCCCCCGATATGACGGGGAGCTGTTTTTT. It yields the protein CASSPRYDGELFF. Complete variable domain (other parts from reference TRBV3-1 and TRBJ2-2): DTAVSQTPKYLVTQMGNDKSIKCEQNLGHDTMYWYKQDSKKFLKIMFSYNNKELIINETVPNRFSPKSPDKAHLNLHINSLELGDSAVYFCASSPRYDGELFFGEGSRLTVL.

The chain uses TRBV28 and TRBJ1-5; D unresolved. The CDR3 sequence is 15 residues long. V lost 2 bases to trimming and J lost 3 bases, with 11 bases between them. CDR1 and CDR2 (germline): MDHEN, SYDVKM. The CDR3 spells CASSLPRDNNQPQHF. CDR3 sequence (DNA): TGTGCCAGCAGTTTACCCAGAGACAACAATCAGCCCCAGCATTTT.

The rearrangement uses TRBV6-6 and TRBJ1-4, with 7 bases fitting TRBD1. V trimming: 7 bases; J trimming: 8 bases; junction bases outside the gene matches: 13. The V gene's germline CDR1 is MNHNY and CDR2 SVGAGI (reference sequence). This CDR3 has 15 residues. The CDR3: CASTLTGLGQEKLFF. Written as DNA, the CDR3 is TGTGCCAGCACCTTGACAGGGTTGGGTCAGGAAAAACTGTTTTTT.

This clonotype was detected only a few times. The chain couples TRBV20-1 to TRBJ1-1; no reliable D call. V was cut by 4 bases and J by 1 base, with 7 bases left in between. The CDR3 sequence is 12 residues long. CDR1 is DFQATT, CDR2 SNEGSKA, per germline (reference sequence). The CDR3 spells CSAISSNTEAFF. CDR3 DNA sequence: TGCAGTGCTATCAGCTCGAACACTGAAGCTTTCTTT.

This chain links TRBV12-5 with TRBJ1-2, with 8 bases identical to TRBD1. With 2 bases clipped from V and 4 bases from J, the junction kept 0 bases outside the gene matches. This CDR3 comprises 13 residues. Germline V gives CDR1 LGHNT, CDR2 FRNRAP. The CDR3 loop is CASGLTGGYGYTF. The CDR3 DNA reads TGTGCTAGTGGTTTGACAGGGGGCTATGGCTACACCTTC.

Many counts were recorded for this clonotype. V usage is TRBV15 and J usage is TRBJ1-1, with D maybe TRBD1 (6 bases). V shed 5 bases and J shed 3 bases, with 16 bases lying between them. CDR1 LNHNV and CDR2 YYDKDF come from the germline V gene (reference sequence). CDR3 length: 15 amino acids. The CDR3: CATSPSRGKDTEAFF. CDR3 bases: TGTGCCACCAGCCCCTCCAGGGGCAAGGACACTGAAGCTTTCTTT.

In its sample, this clonotype was seen many times. The gene calls are TRBV12-3 or TRBV12-4 and TRBJ1-4; no reliable D call. Trimming cost V 7 bases and J 6 bases, with 9 bases left between them. This CDR3 contains 12 residues. CDR3 protein: CASTSLDEKLFF. The CDR3 DNA sequence: TGTGCCAGCACCTCCCTGGATGAAAAACTGTTTTTT.